What follows is one T cell receptor beta chain and its context. Its antigen remains undetermined. Base quality data are lacking; no much larger clone is found one base away. V and J lose 5 bases and 0 bases, and a span of 13 bases separates them. Counted from cysteine to phenylalanine, this CDR3 has 15 amino acids. The only DNA kept is the CDR3, 45 bases in frame from the first base. From the germline V gene (reference sequence), CDR1 is LNHDA and CDR2 is SQIVND. The CDR3 regions of human TCRbeta chains were analyzed by immunosequencing. From the authors' description of their analysis: TCRs in the repertoires were matched against a reference library of SARS-CoV-2-specific TCRs that had been generated with the MIRA antigen-specificity platform. Breadth was defined as the fraction of unique TCRs that were SARS-CoV-2-associated, and depth was defined as the fraction of total T cells that were SARS-CoV-2-associated. Using the MIRA data, each spike-specific TCR was mapped to the spike region that the TCR reacts to and placed in a CD4 or CD8 class. Log10-transformed breadth and depth values were compared by one-way ANOVA with Sidak's multiple comparisons tests. Held by TCRdb, this immuneACCESS table contains in-frame sequences only and omits some clones. Under half of the omission traces to an unresolved V gene where checked; the cause of the rest is unknown. V and J calls and clone size come straight from that table; D and trimming were deduced from the DNA. A total of 120,000 or so clones appear in this sample, about 88% of them only once. The ten largest clones capture under 3% of the sample.

The sample is drawn from a study of T cell responses to AZD1222 COVID-19 vaccine (dated by TCRdb to the early 2020s). About the full investigation: A total of 230 to 250 trial participants underwent TCR sequencing, of whom some 210 received two doses of AZD1222 and 26 received two doses of the MenACWY control vaccine. Trial participants were enrolled by age into 18-55, 56-69 and 70-plus year subgroups, with about 150, 28 and 57 TCR-sequenced participants respectively. Overall results and qualifications from the work: In the small 56-69-year group, the increase in depth fell short of significance, most likely because of low power. Because no samples from the day 14 peak response were available, repertoires could be characterized only after the peak T cell response. Conclusions about previously exposed vaccinees are limited, since just 5 to 7 AZD1222 recipients were seropositive for SARS-CoV-2 at baseline. A significant rise in spike-specific TCR breadth and depth was observed after two AZD1222 doses relative to day 0 and relative to MenACWY recipients. The whole spike protein was spanned by vaccine-associated CD4 TCRs, and dominant responses were seen in regions 160-218 and 743-854. Participants were mostly white British and included more females than males, and it was suggested by the authors that clonal diversity may have been underestimated. Reportedly, almost half of the unique spike-specific TCRs recognized epitopes lying outside the regions that are mutated in the B.1.351 and B.1.1.7 variants.

The time point label on this specimen signifies: about 28 days (+/-7) after the second vaccine dose. Because spike-specific TCR depth and breadth did not differ between the two schedules, AZD1222 recipients who got a second dose at roughly 4 weeks were pooled with those who got a second dose at roughly 12 weeks. Vaccinee samples were obtained from the UK trials COV001 and COV002, which included a single-blind randomized controlled phase 2/3 trial of AZD1222 (ChAdOx1 nCoV-19) in healthy adults. Trial participant PBMC samples were collected at day 0 and day 28 after the second dose for TCRbeta chain sequencing.

The chain is encoded by TRBV19 joined to TRBJ1-1; the D gene assignment is ambiguous. This sequence originates from an adult who received the AZD1222 COVID-19 vaccine. The source was peripheral blood, collected 28 days after the second AZD1222 dose. For the CDR3, the sequence is CASSARPGMNTEAFF. In nucleotides, the sequence is TGTGCCAGTAGTGCAAGACCCGGTATGAACACTGAAGCTTTCTTT.